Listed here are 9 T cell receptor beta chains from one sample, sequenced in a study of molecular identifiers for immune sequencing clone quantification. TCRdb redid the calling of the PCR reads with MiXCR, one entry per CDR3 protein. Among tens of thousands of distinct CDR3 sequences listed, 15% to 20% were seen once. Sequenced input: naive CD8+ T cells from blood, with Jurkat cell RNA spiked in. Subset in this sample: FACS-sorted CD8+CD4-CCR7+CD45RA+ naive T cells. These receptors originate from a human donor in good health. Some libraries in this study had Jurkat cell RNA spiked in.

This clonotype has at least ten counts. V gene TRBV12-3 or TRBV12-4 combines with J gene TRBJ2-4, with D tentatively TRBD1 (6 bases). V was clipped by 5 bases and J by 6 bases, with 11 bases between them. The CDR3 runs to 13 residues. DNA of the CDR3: TGTGCCAGCAGTCACAGGGTAGGAAACATTCAGTACTTC. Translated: CASSHRVGNIQYF.

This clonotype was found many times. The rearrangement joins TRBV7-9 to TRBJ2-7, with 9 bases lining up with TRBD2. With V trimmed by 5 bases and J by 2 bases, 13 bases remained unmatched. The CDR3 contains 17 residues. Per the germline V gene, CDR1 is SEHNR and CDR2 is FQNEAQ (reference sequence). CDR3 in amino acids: CASSPYRGGVGTYEQYF. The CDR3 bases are TGTGCCAGCAGCCCCTATCGCGGGGGGGTCGGGACCTACGAGCAGTACTTC.

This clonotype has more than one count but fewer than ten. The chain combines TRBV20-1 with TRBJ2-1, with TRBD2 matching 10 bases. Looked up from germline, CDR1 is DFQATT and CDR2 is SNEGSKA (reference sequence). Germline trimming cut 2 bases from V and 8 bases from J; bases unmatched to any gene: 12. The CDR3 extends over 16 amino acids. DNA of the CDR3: TGCAGTGCTAGACCCATTACGCCTAGCGGGAGTCATGAGCAGTTCTTC. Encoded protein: CSARPITPSGSHEQFF.

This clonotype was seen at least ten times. The chain's CDR3 is CASSLEYTEQFF. The CDR3 nucleotides are TGTGCCAGCAGCTTAGAATATACCGAGCAGTTCTTC. The J gene is TRBJ2-1, the V gene TRBV7-9, with D unresolved. V lost 1 base, J lost 10 bases, and 8 bases lay in between. The germline V gene has CDR1 SEHNR and CDR2 FQNEAQ (reference sequence). CDR3 size: 12 residues.

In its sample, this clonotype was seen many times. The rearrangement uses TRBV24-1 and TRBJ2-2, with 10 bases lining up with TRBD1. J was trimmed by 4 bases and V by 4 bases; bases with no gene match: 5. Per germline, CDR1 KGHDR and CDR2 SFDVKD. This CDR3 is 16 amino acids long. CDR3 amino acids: CATSDPDRGLTGELFF. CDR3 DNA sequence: TGTGCCACCAGTGACCCAGACAGGGGGCTCACCGGGGAGCTGTTTTTT.

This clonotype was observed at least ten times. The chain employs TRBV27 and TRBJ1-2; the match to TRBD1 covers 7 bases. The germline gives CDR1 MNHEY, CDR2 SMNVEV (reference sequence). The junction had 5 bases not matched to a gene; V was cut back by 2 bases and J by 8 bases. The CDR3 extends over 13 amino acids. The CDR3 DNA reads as TGTGCCAGCAGTTTAAACAGGGGTTGGGGCTACACCTTC. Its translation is CASSLNRGWGYTF.

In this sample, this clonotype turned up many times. CDR3 sequence reads: CSATRENTGELFF. DNA for the CDR3: TGCAGCGCAACCCGAGAGAACACCGGGGAGCTGTTTTTT. V usage is TRBV29-1 and J usage is TRBJ2-2; D uncertain. Trimming shortened V by 7 bases and J by 1 base, and 10 bases separated the two germline ends. The CDR3 consists of 13 residues. Germline CDR1 and CDR2: SQVTM and ANQGSEA.

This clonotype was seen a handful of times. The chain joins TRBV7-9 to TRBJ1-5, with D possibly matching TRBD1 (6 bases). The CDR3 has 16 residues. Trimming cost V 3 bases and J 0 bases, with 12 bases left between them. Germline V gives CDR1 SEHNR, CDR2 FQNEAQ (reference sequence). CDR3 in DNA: TGTGCCAGCAGCTTCGGGACACCTTATAGCAATCAGCCCCAGCATTTT. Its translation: CASSFGTPYSNQPQHF.

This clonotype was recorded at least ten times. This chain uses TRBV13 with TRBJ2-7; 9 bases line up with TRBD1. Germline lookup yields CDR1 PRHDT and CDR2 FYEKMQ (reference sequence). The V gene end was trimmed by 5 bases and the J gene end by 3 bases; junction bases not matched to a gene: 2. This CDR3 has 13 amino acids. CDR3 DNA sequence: TGTGCCAGCAGCGAGGACAGGGGCTACGAGCAGTACTTC. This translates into CASSEDRGYEQYF.